This T cell receptor beta chain was identified during a study of cytomegalovirus exposure and HLA in healthy donors. The CDR3 totals 14 residues. V was clipped by 5 bases and J by 3 bases, with 11 bases between them. Germline CDR1 reads LNHDA; CDR2 reads SQIVND (reference sequence). A multiplex PCR was run with 60 Vbeta primers and 13 Jbeta primers. Libraries were prepared by immunoSEQ multiplex PCR; TCRdb keeps only in-frame clonotypes and omits some of them. The table lists around 110,000 clones, 81% of them singletons, with 3% to 5% in the top ten. This chain uses TRBV19 with TRBJ1-5; D unclear. The sample was PBMCs. This TCR was recovered from a woman aged 25 to 39 in good health and CMV-seronegative. CDR3 sequence (DNA): TGTGCCAGTAGTCCGGTTAGTTACAATCAGCCCCAGCATTTT. Protein: CASSPVSYNQPQHF.